What follows are 3 T cell receptor beta chains derived from one specimen sequenced in a study of shared clonotypes between healthy human individuals. The naive CD8 subset, CD45RO-negative cells positively selected for CCR7, excluded terminally differentiated effector memory CD45RA+ cells. Data came from immunoSEQ multiplex PCR; TCRdb stores just in-frame clones and leaves some out. The table shows millions of clones, with 85% to 95% occurring only once. The sample taken for sequencing was naive CD8+ T cells sorted from blood. The receptors come from a man aged 18-30 years in good health.

V usage is TRBV7-9 and J usage is TRBJ2-4; no clear D. The CDR3 consists of 17 residues. V shed 5 bases and J shed 7 bases, with 24 bases lying between them. CDR1 and CDR2 from the germline V gene are SEHNR and FQNEAQ (reference sequence). The CDR3 spells CASSPSLVTPDANIQYF. CDR3 DNA: TGTGCCAGCAGCCCTTCTTTGGTCACCCCGGATGCGAACATTCAGTACTTC.

Concerning this clone itself: Other nucleotide sequences in the sample specify the same CDR3. The chain employs TRBV11-2 and TRBJ2-1; D is unclear. The germline gives CDR1 SGHAT, CDR2 FQNNGV. The ends were cut back, 1 base at V and 1 base at J, with 5 bases in the middle. The CDR3 consists of 14 residues. This CDR3 is CASSLAGSYNEQFF. The CDR3, as DNA: TGTGCCAGCAGCTTAGCTGGTTCCTACAATGAGCAGTTCTTC.

The chain has TRBV13 and TRBJ1-6; D unresolved. The CDR3 consists of 15 residues. Trimming removed 3 bases from V and 5 bases from J, with 11 bases in between. Germline loops: CDR1 PRHDT, CDR2 FYEKMQ (reference sequence). CDR3 in amino acids: CASSLEGLNNSPLHF. The CDR3 DNA is TGTGCCAGCAGCTTGGAGGGCTTGAATAATTCACCCCTCCACTTT.